This TCR beta chain came from a study of OX40 agonist ivuxolimab in advanced cancers. Study-wide context: The costimulatory receptor OX40 (CD134) was targeted by ivuxolimab, a fully human IgG2 agonistic monoclonal antibody. Intravenous ivuxolimab was administered to patients every 2 weeks at six dose levels: 0.01, 0.1, 0.3, 1.5, 3 and 10 mg/kg. Among the roughly 54 dose-escalation patients, around 19 had hepatocellular carcinoma, roughly 15 melanoma, 9 renal cell carcinoma and 9 head and neck cancer. In the dose-escalation cohort, approximately 82% of patients were male, and the mean age was approximately 64 years, with a range of about 23 to 80. Patients were allowed to have had prior anti-PD-1, anti-PD-L1 or anti-CTLA-4 therapy, and around 40% of the dose-escalation patients had previously received checkpoint inhibitors. Partial responses occurred in three dose-escalation patients: two with cutaneous melanoma and one with hepatocellular carcinoma. The point of sequencing TCRbeta in the periphery was to test whether ivuxolimab changed TCR sequence diversity and drove clonal T-cell expansion. The paper describes the monotherapy dose-escalation part (N of about 55 patients) of the phase I trial of ivuxolimab.

Comments on this clone: This clone's antigen is unknown. Per-base quality was not reported, and no clone a single base away is much larger than it.

Genomic DNA was extracted from sorted cells for sequencing of the TCRbeta CDR3 region. The immunoSEQ Assay was used to sequence the TCRbeta CDR3 regions. In its TCRdb copy, this immuneACCESS table keeps in-frame sequences only and misses some clones. Where compared with another copy, unresolved V genes explain less than half of these, and the others have no known cause. This sample holds about 84,000 clones; over 85% were observed only once. The top ten clonotypes cover roughly 11% of the sample. The trial excluded patients who had a history of autoimmune disease or were on systemic immunosuppression. Peripheral blood for TCR sequencing was collected from all dose cohorts at baseline, on cycle 4 day 1, and on cycle 7 day 1. The samples were taken from a phase I, first-in-human, multicenter, open-label dose-escalation trial of ivuxolimab. Adults with locally advanced or metastatic head and neck squamous cell, hepatocellular, melanoma or renal cell carcinoma were enrolled in the trial. Before TCR sequencing, CD4+ and CD8+ T cells were separately sorted from peripheral blood.

The paper as a whole reports these results and caveats: On average, CD8+ T cells showed more expanded clones than CD4+ T cells after ivuxolimab. Which antigens the clonally expanded peripheral T cells were specific for was not determined. Low levels of normalized T-cell clonal expansion were also seen in some nonresponding patients. Partial responders in the 0.1-3.0 mg/kg groups had among the lowest normalized peripheral clonal expansion, especially among CD8+ T cells. At doses of 0.1 to 3.0 mg/kg, clonal expansion of both CD4+ and CD8+ T cells in blood was seen between baseline and week 6.

The clonotype was recovered from an adult with an advanced solid tumor such as melanoma, head and neck, liver or kidney cancer. The sample here was CD4+ or CD8+ T cells sorted from blood, taken in a trial of the OX40 agonist ivuxolimab.

CDR3 region: CASSSPRGGRYGYTF. Here is the DNA: TGTGCCAGCAGTTCCCCGCGGGGGGGACGCTATGGCTACACCTTC. This sequence uses TRBV28 and TRBJ1-2; a weak D assignment points to TRBD1 (5 bases agree). Between the V and J ends, shortened by 4 bases and 4 bases respectively, the junction contains 16 bases. CDR1 and CDR2, looked up from the germline V gene, are MDHEN and SYDVKM. The CDR3 covers 15 residues, taking in both the cysteine and the phenylalanine. The CDR3 DNA has 45 bases and is translated from base 1.